This T cell receptor (beta chain) derives from a study of T-cell reconstitution after alpha-beta-depleted transplantation in children. Unique molecular identifiers featured in how the TCRbeta library was prepared. TCRdb re-called the PCR reads through MiXCR, storing one row per CDR3 protein. The sample records about 540,000 distinct CDR3 sequences, about 18% being singletons. This clonotype was sampled from a human donor who donated a stem cell graft to a child with acute lymphoblastic leukemia. Sequencing was performed on PBMCs from the stem cell graft donor, taken from the stem cell graft.

The CDR3, as DNA: TGTGCCAGCAGCCCTCCCTTCGACAGGAGGCAGTTCTTC. It specifies CASSPPFDRRQFF. V is TRBV7-9 and J is TRBJ2-1; the D gene is possibly TRBD1 (6 bases). The CDR3 has 13 amino acids. Germline V lookup: CDR1 SEHNR, CDR2 FQNEAQ (reference sequence). Deletions cut 5 bases from V and 12 bases from J, with 17 bases between.